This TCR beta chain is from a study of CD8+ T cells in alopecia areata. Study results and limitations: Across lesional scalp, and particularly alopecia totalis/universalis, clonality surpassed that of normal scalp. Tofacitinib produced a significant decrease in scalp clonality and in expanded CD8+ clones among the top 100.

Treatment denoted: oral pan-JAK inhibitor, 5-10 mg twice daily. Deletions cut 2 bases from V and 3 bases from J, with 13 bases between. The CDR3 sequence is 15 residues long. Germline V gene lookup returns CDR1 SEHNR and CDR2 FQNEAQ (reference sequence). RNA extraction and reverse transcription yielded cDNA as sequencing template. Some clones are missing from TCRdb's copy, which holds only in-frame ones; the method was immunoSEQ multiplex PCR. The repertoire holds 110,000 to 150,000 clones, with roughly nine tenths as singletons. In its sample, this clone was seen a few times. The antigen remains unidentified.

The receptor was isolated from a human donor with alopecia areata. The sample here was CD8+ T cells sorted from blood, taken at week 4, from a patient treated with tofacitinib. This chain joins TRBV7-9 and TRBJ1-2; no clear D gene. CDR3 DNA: TGTGCCAGCAGCTTAACGTTTGACGGAGACTATGGCTACACCTTC. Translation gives CASSLTFDGDYGYTF.